Shown below are 28 T cell receptor beta chains from a single sample sequenced in a study of blood T cell repertoires in COVID-19. The protocol was immunoSEQ multiplex PCR, while the TCRdb copy is restricted to in-frame clones and leaves out a portion. The sample holds about 180,000 clones, about 85% seen once. The sequencing sample was made of peripheral blood. The receptors were gathered from a woman of 80 years or more with acute or convalescent COVID-19.

V gene TRBV4-2 combines with J gene TRBJ2-1; possible D gene TRBD2, 6 bases. The CDR3 is made up of 16 amino acids. From germline, CDR1 is LGHNA and CDR2 YNFKEQ. Trimming removed 4 bases from V and 5 bases from J, with 18 bases in between. The CDR3 DNA follows: TGTGCCAGCAGCCTCCTCGGGACTTTACTTAACAATGAGCAGTTCTTC. Translation: CASSLLGTLLNNEQFF.

The chain recombines TRBV18 with TRBJ2-2; 7 bases are shared with TRBD1. The V and J ends lost 4 bases and 0 bases, in that order; junction bases with no gene match: 8. This CDR3 spans 17 amino acids. Germline V lookup: CDR1 KGHSH, CDR2 LQKENI. The CDR3 sequence is CASSLHRQGPNTGELFF. CDR3 DNA sequence: TGTGCCAGCTCACTACATCGACAGGGCCCGAACACCGGGGAGCTGTTTTTT. Based on the CDR3 plus reference TRBV18 and TRBJ2-2, the full variable domain is NAGVMQNPRHLVRRRGQEARLRCSPMKGHSHVYWYRQLPEEGLKFMVYLQKENIIDESGMPKERFSAEFPKEGPSILRIQQVVRGDSAAYFCASSLHRQGPNTGELFFGEGSRLTVL.

This clone occurred a few times. This chain links TRBV9 with TRBJ1-6; D call uncertain. Germline loops: CDR1 SGDLS, CDR2 YYNGEE. CDR3 size: 15 residues. V was pared by 0 bases and J by 9 bases, with 13 bases between. Written as DNA, the CDR3 is TGTGCCAGCAGCGTAGCTCCCGGGGTAGGTTCACCCCTCCACTTT. It codes for CASSVAPGVGSPLHF.

The chain is built from TRBV7-9 and TRBJ1-2; perhaps TRBD1 as D (5 bases). The V gene lost 2 bases and the J gene lost 8 bases, with 18 bases spanning the gap. Germline V gene lookup returns CDR1 SEHNR and CDR2 FQNEAQ (reference sequence). CDR3 length: 15 residues. This CDR3 is CASSLSGFPVVGYTF. The CDR3 nucleotides are TGTGCCAGCAGCTTATCAGGGTTCCCTGTCGTAGGCTACACCTTC.

The rearrangement links TRBV30 to TRBJ2-7; TRBD2 aligns across 7 bases. V lost 4 bases and J lost 4; bases outside the gene matches: 4. This CDR3 spans 12 amino acids. Per the germline V gene, CDR1 is GTSNPN and CDR2 is SVGIG (reference sequence). This chain's CDR3 is CAWTPGGYEQYF. DNA of the CDR3: TGTGCCTGGACCCCCGGGGGGTACGAGCAGTACTTC.

The CDR3, as DNA: TGTGCCAGCAGAAGCGGGACAGGGCAGAAGGGCTACACCTTC. Encoded protein: CASRSGTGQKGYTF. The chain has TRBV6-5 and TRBJ1-2, with 9 bases fitting TRBD1. The CDR3 spans 14 residues. CDR1 is MNHEY and CDR2 is SVGAGI in the germline V gene. Losses at the gene ends were 6 bases for V and 8 bases for J; bases not matched to a gene: 10.

This clone came up once. The chain couples TRBV5-6 to TRBJ2-5, with D maybe TRBD2 (5 bases). The CDR3 has 15 amino acids. V was trimmed by 4 bases and J by 4 bases, leaving 17 bases between them. Per the germline V gene, CDR1 is SGHDT and CDR2 is YYEEEE. The CDR3 is CASSRVSAEGETQYF. The CDR3 nucleotides are TGTGCCAGCAGCCGAGTCAGCGCCGAGGGAGAGACCCAGTACTTC.

V is TRBV5-6 and J is TRBJ1-1, with 7 bases identical to TRBD1. The germline V gene has CDR1 SGHDT and CDR2 YYEEEE. The CDR3 is 14 residues long. Germline trimming cut 0 bases from V and 2 bases from J; bases unmatched to any gene: 1. CDR3 nucleotides: TGTGCCAGCAGCTTGGGGGACAGTAACACTGAAGCTTTCTTT. Amino acid sequence: CASSLGDSNTEAFF.

The J gene is TRBJ2-5, the V gene TRBV18; 10 bases agree with TRBD1. The V segment lost 4 bases and the J segment 5 bases; nucleotides outside the gene matches: 13. The CDR3 is made up of 17 amino acids. Looked up from germline, CDR1 is KGHSH and CDR2 is LQKENI. As DNA, the CDR3 is TGTGCCAGCTCACTGAGTCGGGACAGGGGAGGAGGCGAGACCCAGTACTTC. This codes for CASSLSRDRGGGETQYF. The variable domain in full, with the rest retrieved from reference TRBV18 and TRBJ2-5, is NAGVMQNPRHLVRRRGQEARLRCSPMKGHSHVYWYRQLPEEGLKFMVYLQKENIIDESGMPKERFSAEFPKEGPSILRIQQVVRGDSAAYFCASSLSRDRGGGETQYFGPGTRLLVL.

The chain joins TRBV5-1 to TRBJ1-3; 8 bases align to TRBD1. This CDR3 contains 16 residues. J lost 4 bases, V lost 4 bases, and 10 bases had no gene match. CDR1 and CDR2 (germline): SGHRS, YFSETQ. Written as DNA, the CDR3 is TGCGCCAGCAGCCCCGCGGCGGGGACAGGAGGAAACACCATATATTTT. Its protein product is CASSPAAGTGGNTIYF. Full variable domain (missing parts from reference TRBV5-1 and TRBJ1-3): KAGVTQTPRYLIKTRGQQVTLSCSPISGHRSVSWYQQTPGQGLQFLFEYFSETQRNKGNFPGRFSGRQFSNSRSEMNVSTLELGDSALYLCASSPAAGTGGNTIYFGEGSWLTVV.

CDR3 sequence (DNA): TGCGCCAGCAGTCGAAGCGGGGGCGCGGTGGATGAGCAGTTCTTC. Residues: CASSRSGGAVDEQFF. The chain employs TRBV10-2 and TRBJ2-1; 8 nucleotides agree with TRBD2. The CDR3 consists of 15 residues. CDR1 and CDR2 (germline): WSHSY, SAAADI. The junction had 11 bases not matched to a gene; V was cut back by 5 bases and J by 8 bases.

This clone turned up a few times. The J gene is TRBJ1-6, the V gene TRBV7-2; TRBD1 matches at 7 bases. Germline CDR1 SGHTA, CDR2 FQGNSA. CDR3 size: 13 residues. The V segment lost 5 bases and the J segment 10 bases; nucleotides outside the gene matches: 5. CDR3 DNA sequence: TGTGCCAGCAGCCCCTCACAGGGGTCACCCCTCCACTTT. Residues: CASSPSQGSPLHF. The full variable domain, with the rest looked up from reference TRBV7-2 and TRBJ1-6, is GAGVSQSPSNKVTEKGKDVELRCDPISGHTALYWYRQSLGQGLEFLIYFQGNSAPDKSGLPSDRFSAERTGGSVSTLTIQRTQQEDSAVYLCASSPSQGSPLHFGNGTRLTVT.

The chain links TRBV10-3 to TRBJ2-7; TRBD1 matches 11 bases. The CDR3 is 15 amino acids. V was pared by 8 bases and J by 5 bases, with 11 bases of the junction left unmatched. Per the germline V gene, CDR1 is ENHRY and CDR2 is SYGVKD. The CDR3 coding sequence is TGTGCCATCGGGACTAGGACAGGGGGCTTGGACGAGCAGTACTTC. Translating gives CAIGTRTGGLDEQYF.

The rearrangement links TRBV4-3 to TRBJ2-1, with a tentative D call TRBD2 (7 bases). With 0 bases removed from V and 15 bases from J, the gap between germline ends came to 30 bases. The CDR3 runs to 18 residues. The germline V gene encodes CDR1 LGHNA and CDR2 YSLEER. DNA for the CDR3: TGCGCCAGCAGCCAAGATCCGGGGTTTGGGGGGGCGTCACGCGGCCGGTTCTTC. Protein sequence: CASSQDPGFGGASRGRFF.

The chain couples TRBV5-1 to TRBJ1-1; the match to TRBD1 covers 9 bases. From germline, CDR1 is SGHRS and CDR2 YFSETQ. CDR3 length: 13 amino acids. Trimming cost V 4 bases and J 10 bases; bases outside gene matches: 8. CDR3 sequence reads: CASSPGQGLVAFF. The CDR3 DNA reads as TGCGCCAGCAGCCCGGGACAGGGTTTGGTAGCTTTCTTT. The complete variable domain, with remaining parts taken from reference TRBV5-1 and TRBJ1-1, reads KAGVTQTPRYLIKTRGQQVTLSCSPISGHRSVSWYQQTPGQGLQFLFEYFSETQRNKGNFPGRFSGRQFSNSRSEMNVSTLELGDSALYLCASSPGQGLVAFFGQGTRLTVV.

The V and J genes are TRBV5-4 and TRBJ2-2, with a tentative D call TRBD1 (6 bases). Germline lookup yields CDR1 SGHNT and CDR2 YYREEE (reference sequence). The CDR3 extends over 15 amino acids. With 3 bases removed from V and 1 base from J, the gap between germline ends came to 10 bases. The DNA of the CDR3 is TGTGCCAGCAGCTGGGGACACCAGAACACCGGGGAGCTGTTTTTT. Translation: CASSWGHQNTGELFF. Based on the CDR3 plus reference TRBV5-4 and TRBJ2-2, the full variable domain is ETGVTQSPTHLIKTRGQQVTLRCSSQSGHNTVSWYQQALGQGPQFIFQYYREEENGRGNFPPRFSGLQFPNYSSELNVNALELDDSALYLCASSWGHQNTGELFFGEGSRLTVL.

This rearrangement joins TRBV29-1 to TRBJ1-2, with 7 bases identical to TRBD1. The germline V gene has CDR1 SQVTM and CDR2 ANQGSEA. The CDR3 is 12 amino acids. The V gene end was trimmed by 6 bases and the J gene end by 7 bases; junction bases not matched to a gene: 8. CDR3 nucleotides: TGCAGCGTGGAAAGACAGGGCCGTGGCTACACCTTC. This translates into CSVERQGRGYTF.

The chain links TRBV19 to TRBJ1-1; maybe TRBD1 (6 bases). V gave up 6 bases and J gave up 0 bases, with 17 bases separating them. Germline V gene lookup returns CDR1 LNHDA and CDR2 SQIVND (reference sequence). This CDR3 spans 16 amino acids. The DNA of the CDR3 is TGTGCCAGTAGCCGACAGGCTTCGACTCTGAACACTGAAGCTTTCTTT. Translation: CASSRQASTLNTEAFF.

This clone was counted a few times. This chain joins TRBV4-2 and TRBJ1-5, with 9 bases fitting TRBD1. Germline V gives CDR1 LGHNA, CDR2 YNFKEQ. The CDR3 spans 20 residues. V lost 1 base and J lost 0; bases outside the gene matches: 13. CDR3 region: CASSQGGSRDRAYSNQPQHF. The CDR3 DNA is TGTGCCAGCAGCCAAGGCGGGTCCCGGGACAGGGCTTATAGCAATCAGCCCCAGCATTTT.

V is TRBV5-1 and J is TRBJ1-2; tentatively, D is TRBD1 (5 bases). CDR3 length: 13 amino acids. The germline V and J ends were trimmed by 4 bases and 6 bases, with 13 bases remaining between them. The V gene's germline CDR1 is SGHRS and CDR2 YFSETQ. CDR3 loop: CASSPDRRNGYTF. The CDR3 nucleotides are TGCGCCAGCAGCCCAGACAGAAGGAATGGCTACACCTTC.

The gene calls are TRBV7-2 and TRBJ2-1; 9 positions match TRBD1. Germline CDR1 is SGHTA and CDR2 is FQGNSA. J lost 7 bases, V lost 0 bases, and 10 bases had no gene match. The CDR3 is 17 residues long. CDR3 sequence (DNA): TGTGCCAGCAGCTTAGCTTACGTCTCCGGGACAGGGAATGAGCAGTTCTTC. Residues: CASSLAYVSGTGNEQFF.

The gene calls are TRBV7-8 and TRBJ1-6, with 7 positions matching TRBD1. J lost 6 bases, V lost 1 base, and 6 bases had no gene match. Germline V gene data show CDR1 as SGHVS and CDR2 as FQNEAQ. The CDR3 totals 16 residues. The DNA for the CDR3 is TGTGCCAGCAGCTTAGGGAACAGGGGATTTAATTCACCCCTCCACTTT. This encodes CASSLGNRGFNSPLHF.

The CDR3 nucleotides are TGCGCCAGCAGCTTGGGTCGGGACAGATCCTACGAGCAGTACTTC. Translated, it gives CASSLGRDRSYEQYF. The chain links TRBV5-1 to TRBJ2-7, with 7 bases that match TRBD1. V lost 0 bases, J lost 1 base, and 4 bases stayed unmatched. The CDR3 is 15 amino acids. CDR1 and CDR2 (germline): SGHRS, YFSETQ. The full variable domain, completed using reference TRBV5-1 and TRBJ2-7, is KAGVTQTPRYLIKTRGQQVTLSCSPISGHRSVSWYQQTPGQGLQFLFEYFSETQRNKGNFPGRFSGRQFSNSRSEMNVSTLELGDSALYLCASSLGRDRSYEQYFGPGTRLTVT.

V is TRBV3-1 (or the pseudogene TRBV3-2) and J is TRBJ1-1; D ambiguous. Germline V gene data show CDR1 as LGHDT and CDR2 as YNNKEL (reference sequence). The CDR3 has 14 amino acids. Trimming cost V 2 bases and J 5 bases, with 12 bases left between them. The CDR3 DNA reads TGTGCCAGCAGCCAATCCCGATCGGTTACTGAAGCTTTCTTT. It translates to CASSQSRSVTEAFF.

The rearrangement uses TRBV19 and TRBJ1-2; 7 nucleotides align to TRBD1. The germline V gene has CDR1 LNHDA and CDR2 SQIVND (reference sequence). With 7 bases clipped from V and 0 bases from J, the junction kept 8 bases outside the gene matches. The CDR3 consists of 15 residues. The CDR3 DNA sequence: TGTGCCAGTATTCGGACAGGAGGATCTAACTATGGCTACACCTTC. Amino acids: CASIRTGGSNYGYTF.

CDR3 DNA: TGTGCCACCAGTGATTTGGGACAGAAAAACACAGATACGCAGTATTTT. Amino acids: CATSDLGQKNTDTQYF. V and J are TRBV24-1 and TRBJ2-3, with D tentatively TRBD1 (6 bases). CDR3 length: 16 residues. The germline V gene has CDR1 KGHDR and CDR2 SFDVKD. V lost 0 bases to trimming and J lost 2 bases, with 11 bases between them.

This rearrangement joins TRBV10-3 to TRBJ2-2, with 10 bases lining up with TRBD2. CDR3 length equals 16 residues. With V trimmed by 0 bases and J by 6 bases, 4 bases remained unmatched. Germline values: CDR1 ENHRY, CDR2 SYGVKD. The CDR3 here is CAISESRTSGAGELFF. For the CDR3, the DNA is TGTGCCATCAGTGAGTCGAGGACTAGCGGAGCCGGGGAGCTGTTTTTT.

The CDR3 DNA follows: TGTGCCAGCAGCGCCGACATCGGCCGAAACACCATATATTTT. Protein product: CASSADIGRNTIYF. The gene calls are TRBV9 and TRBJ1-3; no definite D call. CDR1 is SGDLS and CDR2 is YYNGEE in the germline V gene. Trimming shortened V by 3 bases and J by 5 bases, and 12 bases separated the two germline ends. This CDR3 comprises 14 residues.